This T cell receptor beta chain derives from a study of vaccination and CD4 T cells after COVID-19 (dated by TCRdb to about 2022). Study-wide context: SARS-CoV-2 positivity had been established in the convalescent patients by nasal swab PCR, and mild disease was recorded in several of these patients and severe disease in one. The time from the second vaccine dose to post-vaccine blood sampling had a median of around 72 days and ranged from about 12 to 250 days. Participants got two doses of the Pfizer-BioNTech BNT162b2 vaccine (n=8) or two doses of the Moderna mRNA-1273 vaccine (n=2). As controls, cultures received a CEFX viral epitope pool (the positive control), an HIV-1 Nef peptide pool (the negative control), or no peptide at all. Post-COVID blood samples from convalescent patients were collected a median of around 100 days after diagnosis, with a range of roughly 30 to 161 days. In the convalescent cohort there were six males and four females, among whom were two Hispanic individuals, seven Caucasians, two Asians and one multiracial person. In approximately eleven COVID-19 convalescent patients and a few infection-naive healthy vaccine recipients, the spike-specific CD4+ TCR repertoire before mRNA vaccination was compared with the repertoire after mRNA vaccination. Culture stimuli were overlapping spike peptide pools from SARS-CoV-2 and from the common cold coronaviruses HCoV-NL63, HCoV-OC43 and HCoV-229E. The study at large found these results: Relatively few convalescent patients were included in the study, and early timepoints after natural infection were not analyzed. Among convalescent patients, a median about 86% of the SARS-CoV-2-reactive clones seen after vaccination appeared only after vaccination, which suggests priming specific to the vaccine. The median number of SARS-CoV-2-reactive clonotypes rose from 20 to 25 after infection to 30 to 45 after vaccination, but the change was not significant. Nearly all vaccine-specific clones in convalescent patients (304 of 307) were mono-reactive for SARS-CoV-2 spike rather than cross-reactive with common cold coronaviruses.

With respect to this clonotype: Its antigen is currently not known. Per-base quality was not reported, and no clone a single base away is much larger than it.

Inclusive of the bounding cysteine and phenylalanine, the CDR3 is 15 residues long. Just CDR3 DNA is preserved here, 45 bases in frame from base 1. The CDR1 and CDR2 encoded by the germline V gene are MNHNS and SASEGT. A distance of 17 bases separates the germline ends of V and J, which lose 7 bases and 4 bases respectively. In light of the paper, this sample's treatment or condition label describes: roughly 10-day PBMC culture with coronavirus spike peptide pools or control peptides (ViraFEST assay). To expand antigen-specific T cells with peptide pools and then pick out the expanded clonotypes through TCR sequencing, the study relied on the ViraFEST assay. Positive SARS-CoV-2 PCR tests in the convalescent patients dated from March to December 2020, before Alpha, Beta and Delta variants emerged in the United States. PBMCs were cultured at about 2 million per well in IMDM supplemented with approximately 5.3% human AB serum and about 10 IU/ml IL-2, with about 9 ug/ml peptide pools added. On days 3 and 7, half of the culture medium was replaced with fresh IL-2-containing medium. CD4+ T cells were isolated after roughly eleven days of culture through negative selection using the EasySep CD4+ T cell isolation kit. Ficoll-Paque Plus gradient centrifugation was used to isolate PBMCs from whole blood, and the isolated PBMCs were then either used fresh or cryopreserved at -140C. Each culture condition was generally run in triplicate wells.

Library construction relied on PCR. DNA from cultured CD4+ T cells underwent TCR sequencing with the Oncomine TCR Beta short-read assay at the Johns Hopkins FTIC core. The QIAamp micro DNA kit was used to extract genomic DNA from the cultured CD4+ T cells. The Oncomine TCR Beta libraries from cultured CD4+ T cells were pooled using unique dual indexes and then sequenced on an Illumina iSeq 100. The published analysis was carried out like this. Non-productive sequences were removed, and CDR3s not starting with C, not ending with F or W, or shorter than 7 amino acids were discarded. The MANAFEST web application identified antigen-specific clonotypes by comparing peptide-stimulated wells against reference wells and other culture wells. An FDR below 0.05, an odds ratio above 5, and a productive frequency above 0.1% in at least two of three replicate wells were required for clones to be considered positive. A clonotype was classed as cross-reactive if the clonotype showed significant expansion both in SARS-CoV-2 spike wells and in at least one common cold coronavirus spike condition. Levenshtein distances (stringdist) and unrooted phylogenetic trees (ape) in R version 3.6.1 were used to assess CDR3 homology. The public reads were reanalyzed by TCRdb: fastp trimming at Q25, MiXCR alignment, in-frame beta chains only. Duplicate CDR3 protein sequences are folded into a single record with the most common DNA and genes. It is TCRdb's table, rather than the study itself, that gives the V and J calls and clone size. For this sample there are around 26,000 distinct CDR3 sequences; about three fifths appear just once. Together, the top ten hold 4.5% to 5% of the sample.

The chain couples TRBV6-1 to TRBJ1-5; the D gene is not confidently resolved. Source material: CD4+ T cells from blood, cultured in vitro. This TCR was sampled from a human donor who had recovered from COVID-19. The nucleotides read TGTGCCAGCAATTCCCCGGGAGGAAGTAATCAGCCCCAGCATTTT. Protein translation: CASNSPGGSNQPQHF.